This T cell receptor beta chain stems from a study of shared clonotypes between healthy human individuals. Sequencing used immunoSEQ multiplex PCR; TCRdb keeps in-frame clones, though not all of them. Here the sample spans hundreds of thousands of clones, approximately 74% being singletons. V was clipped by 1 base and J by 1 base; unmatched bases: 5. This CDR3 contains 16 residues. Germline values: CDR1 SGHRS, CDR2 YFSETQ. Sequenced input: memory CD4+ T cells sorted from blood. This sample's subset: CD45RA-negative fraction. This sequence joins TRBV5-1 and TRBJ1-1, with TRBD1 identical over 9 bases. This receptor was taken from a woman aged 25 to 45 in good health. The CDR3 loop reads CASSLKQGAGNTEAFF. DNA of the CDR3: TGCGCCAGCAGCTTGAAACAGGGGGCAGGGAACACTGAAGCTTTCTTT.